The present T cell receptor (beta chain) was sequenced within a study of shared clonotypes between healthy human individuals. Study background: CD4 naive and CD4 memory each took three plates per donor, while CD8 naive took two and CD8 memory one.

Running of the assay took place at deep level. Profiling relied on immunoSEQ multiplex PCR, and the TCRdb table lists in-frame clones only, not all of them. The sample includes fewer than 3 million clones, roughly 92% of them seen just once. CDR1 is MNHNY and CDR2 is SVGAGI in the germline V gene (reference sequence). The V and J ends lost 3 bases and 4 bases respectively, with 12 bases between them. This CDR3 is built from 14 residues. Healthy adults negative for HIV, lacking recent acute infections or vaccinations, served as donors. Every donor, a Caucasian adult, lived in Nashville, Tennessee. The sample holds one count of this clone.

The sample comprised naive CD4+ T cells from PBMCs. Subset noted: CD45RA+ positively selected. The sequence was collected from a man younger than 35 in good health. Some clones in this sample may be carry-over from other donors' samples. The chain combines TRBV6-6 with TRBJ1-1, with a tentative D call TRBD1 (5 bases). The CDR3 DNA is TGTGCCAGCAGTTATACAGGCGGTATCACTGAAGCTTTCTTT. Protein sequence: CASSYTGGITEAFF.